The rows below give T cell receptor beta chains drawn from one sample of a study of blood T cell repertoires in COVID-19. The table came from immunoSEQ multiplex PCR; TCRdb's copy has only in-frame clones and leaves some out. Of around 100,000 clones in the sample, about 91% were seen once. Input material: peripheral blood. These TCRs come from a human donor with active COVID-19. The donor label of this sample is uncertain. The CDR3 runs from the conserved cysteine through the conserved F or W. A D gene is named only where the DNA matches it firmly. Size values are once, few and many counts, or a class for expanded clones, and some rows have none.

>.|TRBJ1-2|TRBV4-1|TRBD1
TGCGCCAGCAGCCGACAAAATGAGGACAGGCTGAGTGGGGGCTACACCTTC
CASSRQNEDRLSGGYTF
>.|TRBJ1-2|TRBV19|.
TGTGCCAGTAGTATTTTAGGGGCGTCATCAGGCTACACCTTC
CASSILGASSGYTF
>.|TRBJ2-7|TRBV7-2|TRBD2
TGTGCCAGCAGCTTACTAGCGGGGGGCCTCGAGCAGTACTTC
CASSLLAGGLEQYF
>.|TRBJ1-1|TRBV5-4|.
TGTGCCAGCAGCGCCACGTGGGGGCGGAACACTGAAGCTTTCTTT
CASSATWGRNTEAFF
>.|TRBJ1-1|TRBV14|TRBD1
TGTGCCAGCAGCCATCGGGACAGGCAGCACACTGAAGCTTTCTTT
CASSHRDRQHTEAFF
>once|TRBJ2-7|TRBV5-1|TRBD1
TGCGCCAGCAGCTTAGACTGGGACAGGGGGCACGAGCAGTACTTC
CASSLDWDRGHEQYF
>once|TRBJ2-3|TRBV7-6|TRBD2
TGTGCCAGCAGCTTGCGGACTAGCGGGGTGTCAGATACGCAGTATTTT
CASSLRTSGVSDTQYF
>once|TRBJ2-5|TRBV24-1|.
TGTGCCACCAGTGCCCGCGGGCTATCAGAGACCCAGTACTTC
CATSARGLSETQYF
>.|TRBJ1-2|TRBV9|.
TGTGCCAGCAGCGTAGCTCTAGAGGAGGGAGGGGGTTCCTATGGCTACACCTTC
CASSVALEEGGGSYGYTF
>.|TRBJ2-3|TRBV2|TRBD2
TGTGCCAGCAGAAAGGAACTAGCGGGCACAGATACGCAGTATTTT
CASRKELAGTDTQYF
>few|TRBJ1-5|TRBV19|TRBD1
TGTGCCAGTAGTGCTAAAACAGGGGCGATTAATCAGCCCCAGCATTTT
CASSAKTGAINQPQHF
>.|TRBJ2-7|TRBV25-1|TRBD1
TGTGCCAGCAGTGAAGACCGGGACAGCGCCTACGAGCAGTACTTC
CASSEDRDSAYEQYF
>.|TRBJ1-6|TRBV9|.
TGTGCCAGCAGCGTAGACATAAGGGGTGATTCACCCCTCCACTTT
CASSVDIRGDSPLHF
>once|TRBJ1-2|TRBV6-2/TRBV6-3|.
TGTGCCAGCAGTTACGCTAATAGAGCCGGCTACACCTTC
CASSYANRAGYTF
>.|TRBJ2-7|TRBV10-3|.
TGTGCCATCAGTGAGAGAGGCACCGCGGGCGAGCAGTACTTC
CAISERGTAGEQYF
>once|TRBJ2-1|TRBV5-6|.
TGTGCCAGCACCAGCGGAGGTTTCTACAATGAGCAGTTCTTC
CASTSGGFYNEQFF
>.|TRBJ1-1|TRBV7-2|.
TGTGCCAGCACCCTTAACTTGAACACTGAAGCTTTCTTT
CASTLNLNTEAFF
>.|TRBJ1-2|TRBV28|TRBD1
TGTGCCACCTTGGACAGGGGGCAACGACGTGCTGGCTACACCTTC
CATLDRGQRRAGYTF
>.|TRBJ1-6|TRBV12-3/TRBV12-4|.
TGTGCCAGCAGTTTAGACTCTTCACCCCTCCACTTT
CASSLDSSPLHF
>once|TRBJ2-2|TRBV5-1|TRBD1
TGCGCCAGCAGAAGGACAGGGGCGAACACCGGGGAGCTGTTTTTT
CASRRTGANTGELFF
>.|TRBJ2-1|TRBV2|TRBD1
TGTGCCAGCAGTGGACGGGACAGGGGCGACAATGAGCAGTTCTTC
CASSGRDRGDNEQFF
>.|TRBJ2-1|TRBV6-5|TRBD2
TGTGCCACCAACGGACTAGCGGGGTACAATGAGCAGTTCTTC
CATNGLAGYNEQFF
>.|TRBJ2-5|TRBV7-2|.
TGTGCCAGCAGCTTAGCTTTTTGGGCTGGTGAGACCCAGTACTTC
CASSLAFWAGETQYF
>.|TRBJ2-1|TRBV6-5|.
TGTGCCAGCATCCCAGGGGACTACAATGAGCAGTTCTTC
CASIPGDYNEQFF
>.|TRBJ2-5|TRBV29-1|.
TGCAGCGTACTTCAACAGGGAAGGGGTAGTCAAGAGACCCAGTACTTC
CSVLQQGRGSQETQYF
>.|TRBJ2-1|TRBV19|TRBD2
TGTGCCAGTAGTATAGCGCTGCGGGGGAGCTCCTACAATGAGCAGTTCTTC
CASSIALRGSSYNEQFF
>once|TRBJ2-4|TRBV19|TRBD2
TGTGCCAGTAGTTCACTAGCGGGGGGGCCGAGAACCAAAAACATTCAGTACTTC
CASSSLAGGPRTKNIQYF
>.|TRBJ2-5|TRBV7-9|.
TGTGCCAGCAGCTTAGTCCAGGATCAAGAGACCCAGTACTTC
CASSLVQDQETQYF
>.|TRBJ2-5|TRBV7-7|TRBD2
TGTGCCAGCAGCTTATCCCCTAGCGGGGGTTGGGAGACCCAGTACTTC
CASSLSPSGGWETQYF
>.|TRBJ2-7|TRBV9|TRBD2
TGTGCCAGCAGCGTAGGCGGGGGGCCGGCCTACGAGCAGTACTTC
CASSVGGGPAYEQYF
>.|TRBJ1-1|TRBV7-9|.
TGTGCCAGCAGCTTAGGGAGAAGGGGGAACACTGAAGCTTTCTTT
CASSLGRRGNTEAFF
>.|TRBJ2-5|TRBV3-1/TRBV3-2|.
TGTGCCAGCAGCCAAGATCCGGCAGGCTCAACCCAGTACTTC
CASSQDPAGSTQYF
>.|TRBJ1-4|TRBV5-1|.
TGCGCCAGCAGCTTGGCTACAGGGTCCAATGAAAAACTGTTTTTT
CASSLATGSNEKLFF
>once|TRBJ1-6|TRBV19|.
TGTGCCAGTAGTTGGGGCAGACCCTATTCACCCCTCCACTTT
CASSWGRPYSPLHF
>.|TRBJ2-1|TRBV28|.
TGTGCCAGCAGTGCCAGGGGAAGACACAATGAGCAGTTCTTC
CASSARGRHNEQFF
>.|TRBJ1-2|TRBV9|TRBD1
TGTGCCAGCAGCTCAAGACAGGGTTCCAGCTATGGCTACACCTTC
CASSSRQGSSYGYTF
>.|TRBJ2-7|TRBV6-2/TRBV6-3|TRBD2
TGTGCCAGCAGTTACCGGCTAGCGGGGTCAAGGTACGAGCAGTACTTC
CASSYRLAGSRYEQYF
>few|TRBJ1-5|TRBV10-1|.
TGCGCCAGCAGGGTAGGAGGTTCTCAGCCCCAGCATTTT
CASRVGGSQPQHF
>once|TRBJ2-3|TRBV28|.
TGTGCCAGCGTCGTGAGGTCCACAGATACGCAGTATTTT
CASVVRSTDTQYF
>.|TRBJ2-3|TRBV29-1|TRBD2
TGCAGCGTTAGACTAGCGGGGGGGCGGTTGAGCACAGATACGCAGTATTTT
CSVRLAGGRLSTDTQYF
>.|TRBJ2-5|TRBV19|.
TGTGCCAGTAGTCGTCAGGTCCAAGAGACCCAGTACTTC
CASSRQVQETQYF
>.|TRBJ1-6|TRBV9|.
TGTGCCAGCAGCGTTAGGGGCGGGGGTTCACCCCTCCACTTT
CASSVRGGGSPLHF
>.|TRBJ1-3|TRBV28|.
TGTGCCAGCAGTTTCGGGGGAGGGGGAAACACCATATATTTT
CASSFGGGGNTIYF
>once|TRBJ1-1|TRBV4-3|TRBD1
TGCGCCAGCAGCCAAGGGGACAGGAACACTGAAGCTTTCTTT
CASSQGDRNTEAFF
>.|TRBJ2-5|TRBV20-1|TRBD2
TGCAGTGCTAGTGGACTAGAGTTTGAGGGAGAGACCCAGTACTTC
CSASGLEFEGETQYF
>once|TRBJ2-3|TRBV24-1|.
TGTGCCACCAGTGATCGGACAGCCACGGGCAGAGATACGCAGTATTTT
CATSDRTATGRDTQYF
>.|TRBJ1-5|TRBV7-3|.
TGTGCCAGCAGCCCGGGTGGATTTGAGCCCCAGCATTTT
CASSPGGFEPQHF
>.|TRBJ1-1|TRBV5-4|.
TGTGCCAGCAGCTTCGGGGTTAGGGGGGGTGAGAACACTGAAGCTTTCTTT
CASSFGVRGGENTEAFF
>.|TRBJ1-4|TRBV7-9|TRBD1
TGTGCCAGCAGCTTCCCGGGACAGGGAGGTGAAAAACTGTTTTTT
CASSFPGQGGEKLFF
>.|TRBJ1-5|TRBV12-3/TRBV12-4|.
TGTGCCAGCAGTTCTACACGGGAGCAGCCCCAGCATTTT
CASSSTREQPQHF
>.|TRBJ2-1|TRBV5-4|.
TGTGCCAGCAGCCCCGCCGACATCAACAATGAGCAGTTCTTC
CASSPADINNEQFF
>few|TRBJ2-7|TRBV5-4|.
TGTGCCAGCAGCTTGGCCAGCTCCTACGAGCAGTACTTC
CASSLASSYEQYF
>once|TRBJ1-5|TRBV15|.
TGTGCCACCAGCAGAGACCGGGTACAGGGTATTTCGGAGCCCCAGCATTTT
CATSRDRVQGISEPQHF
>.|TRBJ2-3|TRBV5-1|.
TGCGCCAGCAGCCCGGAAGGACTGAGGGGCACAGATACGCAGTATTTT
CASSPEGLRGTDTQYF
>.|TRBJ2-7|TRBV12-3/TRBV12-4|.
TGTGCCAGCAGCCCAGACAGTTACGAGCAGTACTTC
CASSPDSYEQYF
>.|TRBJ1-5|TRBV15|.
TGTGCCACCAGCCAGAACCTACAGGGTAGCCAGCCCCAGCATTTT
CATSQNLQGSQPQHF
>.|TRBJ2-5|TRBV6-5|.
TGTGCCAGCAGCACGATGGCAGGGTTGGAGACCCAGTACTTC
CASSTMAGLETQYF